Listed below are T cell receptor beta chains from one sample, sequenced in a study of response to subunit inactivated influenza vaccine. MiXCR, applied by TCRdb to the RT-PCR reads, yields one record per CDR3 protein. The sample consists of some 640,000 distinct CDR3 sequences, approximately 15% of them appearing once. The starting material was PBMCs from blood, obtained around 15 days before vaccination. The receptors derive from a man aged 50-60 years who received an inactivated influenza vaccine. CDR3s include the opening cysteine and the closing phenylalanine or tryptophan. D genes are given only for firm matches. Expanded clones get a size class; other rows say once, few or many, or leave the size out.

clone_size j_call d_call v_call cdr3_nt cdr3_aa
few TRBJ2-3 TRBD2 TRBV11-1 TGTGCCAGCAGCCGGTGGACTAGCGGGGGAGTTAACGCAGATACGCAGTATTTT CASSRWTSGGVNADTQYF
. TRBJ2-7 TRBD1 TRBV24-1 TGTGCCACCGCAGACCCGGACAGGGGAAAAGTACAGCAGGACAGCGAGCAGTACTTC CATADPDRGKVQQDSEQYF
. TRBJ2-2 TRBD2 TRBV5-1 TGCGCCAGCAGCCCTGGACTAGCGGGAGACACCGGGGAGCTGTTTTTT CASSPGLAGDTGELFF
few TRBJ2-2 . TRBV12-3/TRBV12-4 TGTGCCAGCAGCCGAGTGGTCGGGGAGCTGTTTTTT CASSRVVGELFF
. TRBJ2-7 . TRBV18 TGTGCCAGCTCACCGGGGGTTGTTCAGGTTTACGAGCAGTACTTC CASSPGVVQVYEQYF
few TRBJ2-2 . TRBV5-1 TGCGCCAGCAGAACTGCCCTACAGGCCGCCGGGGAGCTGTTTTTT CASRTALQAAGELFF
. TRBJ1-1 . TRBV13 TGTGCCAGCAGCTTAAAACTACGGCCGGTGAACACTGAAGCTTTCTTT CASSLKLRPVNTEAFF
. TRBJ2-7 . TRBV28 TGTGCCAGCACTACTAGTAACCCCTACGAGCAGTACTTC CASTTSNPYEQYF
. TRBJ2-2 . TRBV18 TGTGCCAGCTCACCATCGCGGGGAACGGGGGAGCTGTTTTTT CASSPSRGTGELFF
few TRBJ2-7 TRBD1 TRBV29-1 TGCAGCGTGGGACAGGCGGTAAGCGAGCAGTACTTC CSVGQAVSEQYF
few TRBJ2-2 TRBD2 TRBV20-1 TGCAGTGCCCAAAGGAGAGCGGGATACACCGGGGAGCTGTTTTTT CSAQRRAGYTGELFF
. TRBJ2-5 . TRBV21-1 TGTGCCAGCAGCCAAGGGGCGGTCGAAGAGACCCAGTACTTC CASSQGAVEETQYF
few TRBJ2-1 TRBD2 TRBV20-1 TGCAGTGCGGAAAGGACTAGCGACGAGCAGTTCTTC CSAERTSDEQFF
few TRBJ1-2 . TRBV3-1 TGTGCCAGCAGCCAAGATTTACAGCACTTCTATGGCTACACCTTC CASSQDLQHFYGYTF
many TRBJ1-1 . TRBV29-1 TGCAGCGTTGAAGCGGTTTTAGGAGGGACTGAAGCTTTCTTT CSVEAVLGGTEAFF
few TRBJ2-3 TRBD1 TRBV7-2 TGTGCCAGCAGCCAGGGACAGCCTGGCACCGATACGCAGTATTTT CASSQGQPGTDTQYF
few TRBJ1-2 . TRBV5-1 TGCGCCAGCAGCTTGCTCGGGGCATCTAACTATGGCTACACCTTC CASSLLGASNYGYTF
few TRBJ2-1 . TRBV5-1 TGCGCCAGCAGCTTGAGCGCAGCCTACAATGAGCAGTTCTTC CASSLSAAYNEQFF
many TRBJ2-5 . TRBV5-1 TGCGCCAGCAGCTTCTCTAGCGCCCAAGAGACCCAGTACTTC CASSFSSAQETQYF
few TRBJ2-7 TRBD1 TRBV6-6 TGTGCCAGCAGTTTCACAGGGGACTACGAGCAGTACTTC CASSFTGDYEQYF
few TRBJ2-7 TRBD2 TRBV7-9 TGTGCCAGCAGCTCAATAATAGCGGGAGACAACGAGCAGTACTTC CASSSIIAGDNEQYF
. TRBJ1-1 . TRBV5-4 TGTGCCAGCAGCACGCCACGGGACCGCGACGCGATGAACACTGAAGCTTTCTTT CASSTPRDRDAMNTEAFF
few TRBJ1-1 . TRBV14 TGTGCCAGCAGCCTTAATAGAATGGGAACTGAAGCTTTCTTT CASSLNRMGTEAFF
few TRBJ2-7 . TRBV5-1 TGCGCCAGCAGCTTGGACGGGAATCCCCGCGAGCAGTACTTC CASSLDGNPREQYF
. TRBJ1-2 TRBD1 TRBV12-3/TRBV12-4 TGTGCCAGCAGTGAACAGGGGCCAGCTAACTATGGCTACACCTTC CASSEQGPANYGYTF
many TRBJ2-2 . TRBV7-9 TGTGCCAGCTTTCAGGGGTTGGGCACCGGGGAGCTGTTTTTT CASFQGLGTGELFF
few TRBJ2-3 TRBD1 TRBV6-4 TGTGCCAGCAGTGACTCTGTGGACAGGGGGCTGGGTACGCAGTATTTT CASSDSVDRGLGTQYF
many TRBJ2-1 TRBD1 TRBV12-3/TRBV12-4 TGTGCCAGCAGCAACCGGGACAGGGGATTCAATGAGCAGTTCTTC CASSNRDRGFNEQFF
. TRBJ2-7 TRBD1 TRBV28 TGTGCCAGCGGGACAGGGGTCGAGCAGTACTTC CASGTGVEQYF
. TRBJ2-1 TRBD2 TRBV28 TGTGCCAGCAGTTTACTCAGCGGGGAGAGGGATGAGCAGTTCTTC CASSLLSGERDEQFF
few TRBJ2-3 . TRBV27 TGTGCCAGCAGTCCGTTTCAAAGCACAGATACGCAGTATTTT CASSPFQSTDTQYF
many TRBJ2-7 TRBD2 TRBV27 TGTGCCAGCAGACCCGGGACTACCGAAGGGGAGCAGTACTTC CASRPGTTEGEQYF
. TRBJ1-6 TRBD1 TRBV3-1 TGTGCCAGCAGAGCCATAGGGGGGTCCGGGACAGGTGGATCACCCCTCCACTTT CASRAIGGSGTGGSPLHF
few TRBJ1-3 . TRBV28 TGTGCCAGCAGTTTAGACAGGCCCGGAAACACCATATATTTT CASSLDRPGNTIYF
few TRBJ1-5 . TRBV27 TGTGCCAGCAGTTTACAGTACAATCAGCCCCAGCATTTT CASSLQYNQPQHF
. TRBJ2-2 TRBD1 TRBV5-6 TGTGCCAGCAGCTTGTTGTCCGAGACAGGGGGCAGGGGCACCGGGGAGCTGTTTTTT CASSLLSETGGRGTGELFF
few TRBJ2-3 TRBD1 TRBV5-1 TGCGCCAGCAGCGGGGGGACAGGGTCTAGCACAGATACGCAGTATTTT CASSGGTGSSTDTQYF
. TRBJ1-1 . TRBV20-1 TGCAGATGTAGAATTTACAGCTATATGAACACTGAAGCTTTCTTT CRCRIYSYMNTEAFF
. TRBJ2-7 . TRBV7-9 TGTGCCAGCAGCTTTCCCCCGGCAGGGCCCGTTGGGGAGCAGTACTTC CASSFPPAGPVGEQYF
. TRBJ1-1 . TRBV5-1 TGCGCCAGCAGCTTGGAGCCGGCCAGACTCCTGAACACTGAAGCTTTCTTT CASSLEPARLLNTEAFF
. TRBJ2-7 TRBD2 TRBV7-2 TGTGCCAGCAGCTTACTCGCCGGGACTAGTCGGTACGAGCAGTACTTC CASSLLAGTSRYEQYF
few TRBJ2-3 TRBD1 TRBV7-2 TGTGCCAGCAGCATGACAGGGGGAGATACGCAGTATTTT CASSMTGGDTQYF
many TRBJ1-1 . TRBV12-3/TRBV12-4 TGTGCCAGCAGTTTAAGGGGGGGCATGAACACTGAAGCTTTCTTT CASSLRGGMNTEAFF
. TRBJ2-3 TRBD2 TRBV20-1 TGCAGTGCCCTCAGCGGGGCGGGAACAGATACGCAGTATTTT CSALSGAGTDTQYF
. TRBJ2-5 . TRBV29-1 TGCAGCGTTGATCCAAGGCAACAAGAGACCCAGTACTTC CSVDPRQQETQYF
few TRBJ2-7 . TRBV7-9 TGTGCCAGCAGCTCTGGGGCGGGCAAGCCCCCCTACGAGCAGTACTTC CASSSGAGKPPYEQYF
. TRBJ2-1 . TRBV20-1 TGCAGTTCAGGGGATTTCTATGAGCAGTTCTTC CSSGDFYEQFF
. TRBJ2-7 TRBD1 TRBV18 TGTGCCAGCTCAGGACCGGGACAGTCTCCCTACGAGCAGTACTTC CASSGPGQSPYEQYF
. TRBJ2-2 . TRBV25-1 TGTGCCAGCAGAGGTCCAGGGTACCTCACCGGGGAGCTGTTTTTT CASRGPGYLTGELFF
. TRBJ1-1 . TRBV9 TGTGCCAGCAGCCCTGACCTCGCTCGAGCTTTCTTT CASSPDLARAFF
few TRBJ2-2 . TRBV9 TGTGCCAGCAGCGTACGAGGCAGGGCCAACACCGGGGAGCTGTTTTTT CASSVRGRANTGELFF
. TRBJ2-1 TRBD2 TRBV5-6 TGTGCCAGCAGTTCTGGACTAGCGGAATACTACAATGAGCAGTTCTTC CASSSGLAEYYNEQFF
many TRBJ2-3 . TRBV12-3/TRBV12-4 TGTGCCAGCAGTTTAGCGGGGGGTCGAACAGATACGCAGTATTTT CASSLAGGRTDTQYF
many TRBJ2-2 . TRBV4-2 TGTGCCAGCAGCCAAGATGGGGACAACACCGGGGAGCTGTTTTTT CASSQDGDNTGELFF
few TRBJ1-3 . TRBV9 TGTGCCAGCAGCGATCCCCGGGGCTCTGGAAACACCATATATTTT CASSDPRGSGNTIYF